The clone carrying this T cell receptor beta chain was detected a few times. Its antigen is currently unknown. This sample was taken from a study of post-analysis software for immune sequencing data. Study observations and caveats: Controls had lower frequencies than patients of four or five TRBV segments, which included TRBV5-6, TRBV5-1 and TRBV20-1. Significantly lower normalized Chao1 diversity was seen in multiple sclerosis patients than in controls. Same-batch samples co-clustered strongly by F measure.

Tagging with unique molecular identifiers was a feature of the TCR beta cDNA libraries. TCRdb re-derived calls from the PCR reads in MiXCR, one entry per CDR3 protein. The sample lists 350,000 to 500,000 distinct CDR3 sequences, 39% occurring once. CDR1 is DFQATT and CDR2 is SNEGSKA in the germline V gene (reference sequence). With 7 bases removed from V and 4 bases from J, the gap between germline ends came to 16 bases. The length of the CDR3 is 13 residues. Sequencing was carried out using blood. This TCR came from a girl aged 2-10 years with multiple sclerosis. The chain has TRBV20-1 and TRBJ1-1; possible D gene TRBD1, 5 bases. CDR3 loop: CSGREGVGTEAFF. The CDR3 DNA is TGCAGTGGCAGGGAGGGTGTCGGCACTGAAGCTTTCTTT.